One T cell receptor beta chain is described in this entry. CDR1 is SGHAT, CDR2 FQNNGV, per germline. The CDR3 sequence is 19 residues long. V lost 6 bases, J lost 3 bases, and 22 bases stayed unmatched. Enrollment of patients from Seattle took place during active infection, with longitudinal follow-up. As handled by the study authors: Reference gene primer amplification yielded estimated nucleated cell counts. TCRdb's table, derived via immunoSEQ multiplex PCR, lists solely in-frame clones and lacks some. V and J calls and clone size follow that table, whereas D and trimming were derived from the DNA. The sample holds about 160,000 clones; approximately 80% are singletons and the top ten take 7%. The record originates from a study of blood T cell repertoires in COVID-19.

This clonotype originated in a woman in her 40s with COVID-19, enrolled during active disease. The rearrangement uses TRBV11-2 and TRBJ2-7; 8 bases align to TRBD1. Material for sequencing was peripheral blood. The CDR3 DNA reads as TGTGCCAGCAGTCTCCGGGACAGGTTTCTTGCTTTTTCAGACTACGAGCAGTACTTC. As protein: CASSLRDRFLAFSDYEQYF.